This record looks at one TCR beta chain sequence and its context. What it binds is not known. From germline, CDR1 is DFQATT and CDR2 SNEGSKA (reference sequence). V was pared by 0 bases and J by 3 bases, with 9 bases between. The CDR3 is made up of 13 amino acids. The data are from a study of CD8 T cells in ankylosing spondylitis. General study results and limits: Within ankylosing spondylitis blood, a TCR beta motif made up of roughly eight highly homologous variants appeared to be characteristic. Matched ankylosing spondylitis synovial fluid reportedly contained a significantly enriched population of disease-linked clones. Reports of some motif variants in reactive arthritis synovial fluid and blood predate this one.

TCRdb re-called the 5' RACE reads through MiXCR, storing one row per CDR3 protein. The table lists about 400,000 distinct CDR3 sequences, roughly 20% of them singletons, with 13% in the top ten. Source material: blood, either unsorted or a sorted T cell fraction (not recorded which). The V call is TRBV20-1, the J call TRBJ2-7; no definite D call. The receptor comes from a male donor with ankylosing spondylitis or in good health (not recorded which). CDR3 bases: TGCAGTGCTAGAGATCGTTATGTCTACGAGCAGTACTTC. This gives the protein CSARDRYVYEQYF.